This T cell receptor (beta chain) was sequenced for a study of read filtering for tumor transcriptome and immune sequencing (dated by TCRdb to 2018 to 2020). General notes on the study: Of the patients in the cohort, under 20 were male and around 15 were female, and their mean age was around 64 years, with a range of roughly 40 to 80. Using the same bone marrow samples, the study ran both targeted immune repertoire sequencing and bulk whole-transcriptome sequencing and then compared the TCR repertoires from each method. Per sample, about 4.05 to 11 million TCR-region mapped reads were obtained with IR-seq, compared with only roughly 85 to 1,300 with RNA-seq. Whole-transcriptome libraries were prepared with the TruSeq RNA Access Library Prep Kit after DNase treatment. Under revised international staging, eight or nine patients fell into R-ISS I, approximately 15 into R-ISS II and 7 into R-ISS III. One of the main goals was to work out a read-filtering strategy for immune repertoire data, in particular whether clonotypes backed by only a single read should be removed.

What the study reported, not specific to this receptor: Compared with RNA-seq, IR-seq captured clonotypes at much higher depth and more reliably, and a smaller IR-seq throughput was enough to identify most shared clonotypes. Removing single-read clonotypes increased the correlation between IR-seq and RNA-seq shared clonotype proportions. Rather than purified T cells, the sorted CD138-negative fraction was a mixed bone marrow immune population. In IR-seq, about four fifths of clonotypes but 3% to 4.5% of total reads were represented by single-read clonotypes, whereas in RNA-seq, around 75% of clonotypes and about 46% of reads were represented by single-read clonotypes.

This clonotype was seen ten or more times. Its binding antigen is unknown. Base-call qualities are not available, and no considerably larger clone is one nucleotide away. Inclusive of the bounding cysteine and phenylalanine, the CDR3 is 15 residues long. The DNA shown is the 45-base CDR3, in frame from base 1. The germline V gene (reference sequence) yields SEHNR for CDR1 and FQNEAQ for CDR2. Between the V and J ends, shortened by 5 bases and 2 bases respectively, the junction contains 16 bases. Bone marrow was sampled from every patient at the time of active disease. Isolation of bone marrow mononuclear cells was performed by Ficoll-Hypaque density gradient centrifugation. Myeloma plasma cells were removed and CD138-negative cells were obtained by negative selection following labeling with CD138 magnetic microbeads on a MACS separator. Purity of the isolated cells was checked by flow cytometry on an Attune NxT using CD138 antibodies. Total RNA was extracted with TRIzol reagent and quantified with a NanoDrop spectrophotometer. Paired RNA-seq and IR-seq were performed on the CD138-negative bone marrow sample of each patient.

TCR libraries were built from roughly 440 ng RNA with the Immunoverse kit, using molecular barcoded adaptors covering alpha/delta and beta/gamma chains. TCR library preparation used the same RNA that was used for transcriptome sequencing. TCR libraries were sequenced on an Illumina HiSeq 4000 with 2 x 150 cycles. Under the source paper's analysis protocol: MiXCR aligned TCR reads to human V, D, J and C references and assembled the aligned reads into CDR3 clonotypes, with quality filtering and error correction included. Clonotype counts and gene usage diversity were analyzed with the tcR package in R. Raw mapping reads were checked after the RNA-seq reads had been mapped by STAR aligner version 2.5.3a onto the human GRCh37 genome. To test how sequencing depth affects detected clonotypes, IR-seq fastq files were randomly downsampled with Seqtk 1.3. TCRdb itself trimmed the public reads at Q25 with fastp, ran MiXCR and retained productive beta chains. When rows share a CDR3 protein, they turn into one entry using the most common DNA and genes. TCRdb, rather than the study authors, made the V and J calls. For this sample there are about 24,000 distinct CDR3 sequences; approximately 22% appear just once. The ten top clones hold 17% of the sample.

This chain joins TRBV7-9 to TRBJ2-7; the D gene cannot be resolved beyond TRBD1 or TRBD2, each matching 5 bases. The sequence derives from a donor at least 40 years old with multiple myeloma. The sequenced sample was a population of CD138-negative cells sorted from bone marrow. The cell subset or site label of this sample denotes: bone marrow mononuclear cells depleted of CD138+ plasma/myeloma cells by negative magnetic selection. The CDR3 protein is CASSLRDGPTYEQYF. Read as DNA, the sequence is TGTGCCAGCAGCCTCCGGGACGGGCCGACCTACGAGCAGTACTTC.